The 21 T cell receptor beta chains below all came from one sample that was sequenced in a study of blood T cell repertoires in COVID-19. The table came from immunoSEQ multiplex PCR; TCRdb's copy has only in-frame clones and leaves some out. The data hold 75,000 to 100,000 clones, with 77% observed a single time. The sample comprised peripheral blood. Receptors were obtained from an elderly woman with acute or convalescent COVID-19.

The V call is TRBV15, the J call TRBJ1-4; TRBD1 agrees at 9 bases. Germline-derived CDR1 and CDR2 are LNHNV and YYDKDF (reference sequence). The CDR3 is 12 residues long. After removal of 5 bases from V and 13 bases from J, the junction contained 5 bases not matched to a gene. As DNA, the CDR3 is TGTGCCACCAGCCTCGACAGGGGGAGACTGTTTTTT. Translated: CATSLDRGRLFF.

The V gene is TRBV5-1, the J gene TRBJ1-2; D is possibly TRBD1 (6 bases). Germline CDR1 and CDR2: SGHRS and YFSETQ. With 0 bases removed from V and 4 bases from J, the gap between germline ends came to 10 bases. The CDR3 is 14 amino acids. CDR3 nucleotide sequence: TGCGCCAGCAGCTTGGGGGCAGGGGCCTATGGCTACACCTTC. Translating gives CASSLGAGAYGYTF.

This clone was seen just once. J is TRBJ2-3 and V is TRBV6-5; TRBD2 aligns across 7 bases. The CDR3 extends over 13 amino acids. The germline V gene has CDR1 MNHEY and CDR2 SVGAGI. The ends lost 6 bases at V and 4 bases at J; junction bases unmatched: 4. In nucleotides, the CDR3 is TGTGCCAGCAGGCCTAGCGGAGCAGATACGCAGTATTTT. Its protein product is CASRPSGADTQYF.

The rearrangement uses TRBV6-2 or TRBV6-3 and TRBJ1-1, with TRBD1 matching 9 bases. Germline V gene data show CDR1 as MNHEY and CDR2 as SVGEGT. V trimming: 2 bases; J trimming: 1 base; junction bases outside the gene matches: 2. The CDR3 totals 15 residues. The CDR3: CASSYPGQGNTEAFF. The CDR3 DNA reads as TGTGCCAGCAGTTACCCGGGACAGGGGAACACTGAAGCTTTCTTT.

The chain links TRBV2 to TRBJ2-2, with 8 bases identical to TRBD1. This CDR3 is 15 amino acids long. Germline CDR1 reads SNHLY; CDR2 reads FYNNEI. Germline trimming cut 10 bases from V and 3 bases from J; bases unmatched to any gene: 10. The CDR3 loop is CATKQGARDTGELFF. The CDR3 bases are TGTGCCACCAAGCAGGGGGCGAGGGACACCGGGGAGCTGTTTTTT.

The genes are TRBV27 and TRBJ1-3; unclear D gene. Germline CDR1 is MNHEY and CDR2 is SMNVEV (reference sequence). CDR3 length equals 15 residues. Trimming removed 4 bases from V and 1 base from J, with 11 bases in between. Here the CDR3 DNA reads TGTGCCAGCAGTTGGGCGGGCGGATCTGGAAACACCATATATTTT. Translated, it gives CASSWAGGSGNTIYF.

The rearrangement links TRBV24-1 to TRBJ2-3, with 9 bases lining up with TRBD2. V shed 9 bases, J shed 2 bases, and the junction held 8 bases outside the gene matches. The CDR3 length is 15 residues. Germline V gives CDR1 KGHDR, CDR2 SFDVKD. The CDR3 DNA sequence: TGTGCCACCGGAGATAGCGGGGGCAACACAGATACGCAGTATTTT. It codes for CATGDSGGNTDTQYF.

This clone was seen only a few times. Different DNA sequences within this sample yield the same CDR3. The chain combines TRBV2 with TRBJ2-1; 10 nucleotides agree with TRBD2. The V gene's germline CDR1 is SNHLY and CDR2 FYNNEI. This CDR3 contains 15 residues. Losses at the gene ends were 5 bases for V and 5 bases for J; bases not matched to a gene: 6. The CDR3, as DNA: TGTGCCAGCAGTAACGGGACTAGCGAAAACAATGAGCAGTTCTTC. Protein product: CASSNGTSENNEQFF.

The chain uses TRBV18 and TRBJ2-5, with no clear D. Trimming stripped 6 bases from V and 2 bases from J, with 7 bases between. Germline values: CDR1 KGHSH, CDR2 LQKENI. The CDR3 has 12 amino acids. The CDR3 protein is CASSIPQETQYF. The CDR3 bases are TGTGCCAGCTCTATCCCTCAAGAGACCCAGTACTTC. Looking up the rest from reference TRBV18 and TRBJ2-5 gives the full variable domain: NAGVMQNPRHLVRRRGQEARLRCSPMKGHSHVYWYRQLPEEGLKFMVYLQKENIIDESGMPKERFSAEFPKEGPSILRIQQVVRGDSAAYFCASSIPQETQYFGPGTRLLVL.

The rearrangement uses TRBV5-1 and TRBJ1-2; 9 bases line up with TRBD1. This CDR3 has 15 amino acids. The germline V gene encodes CDR1 SGHRS and CDR2 YFSETQ. V was pared by 4 bases and J by 9 bases, with 13 bases of the junction left unmatched. The CDR3 spells CASSITGGADKSYTF. Here the CDR3 DNA reads TGCGCCAGCAGCATTACAGGGGGCGCGGATAAAAGCTACACCTTC.

This chain uses TRBV10-2 with TRBJ2-7; TRBD2 might be the D (5 bases). V shed 2 bases and J shed 4 bases, with 21 bases lying between them. The CDR3 is 17 residues long. Germline V lookup: CDR1 WSHSY, CDR2 SAAADI. The CDR3: CASSEGGLMGSGYEQYF. CDR3 in DNA: TGCGCCAGCAGTGAGGGAGGCCTAATGGGCTCTGGATACGAGCAGTACTTC.

The chain has TRBV4-3 and TRBJ2-2; a possible D gene is TRBD2 (6 bases). Per the germline V gene, CDR1 is LGHNA and CDR2 is YSLEER. This CDR3 region has 17 residues. Trimming took off 3 bases at V and 0 bases at J, with 14 bases between the two ends. DNA for the CDR3: TGCGCCAGCAGCCAGGTCTCTAGCGCCACGAACACCGGGGAGCTGTTTTTT. Translation: CASSQVSSATNTGELFF.

The gene calls are TRBV25-1 and TRBJ2-6, with D tentatively TRBD2 (6 bases). Germline CDR1 MGHDK, CDR2 SYGVNS. The CDR3 length is 18 residues. V was trimmed by 1 base and J by 1 base, leaving 14 bases between them. CDR3 sequence reads: CASSEFGPGVSGANVLTF. DNA for the CDR3: TGTGCCAGCAGTGAATTTGGTCCGGGGGTTTCTGGGGCCAACGTCCTGACTTTC.

The chain links TRBV7-2 to TRBJ2-5, with a weak D call TRBD2 (5 bases). Deletions cut 10 bases from V and 5 bases from J, with 14 bases between. The CDR3 totals 12 residues. Per germline, CDR1 SGHTA and CDR2 FQGNSA. The DNA of the CDR3 is TGTGCCAACACCAGGACGGGGGAGACCCAGTACTTC. This gives the protein CANTRTGETQYF.

The chain has TRBV5-5 and TRBJ1-6; tentatively, D is TRBD1 (6 bases). The CDR3 is made up of 15 amino acids. V was clipped by 3 bases and J by 7 bases, with 14 bases between them. Germline CDR1 reads SGHKS; CDR2 reads YYEKEE (reference sequence). Here the CDR3 DNA reads TGTGCCAGCAGCTCCCCAGGGACACAAAATTCACCCCTCCACTTT. Amino acid sequence: CASSSPGTQNSPLHF. Filled out from reference TRBV5-5 and TRBJ1-6, the complete variable domain reads DAGVTQSPTHLIKTRGQQVTLRCSPISGHKSVSWYQQVLGQGPQFIFQYYEKEERGRGNFPDRFSARQFPNYSSELNVNALLLGDSALYLCASSSPGTQNSPLHFGNGTRLTVT.

V gene TRBV28 combines with J gene TRBJ2-3; D is perhaps TRBD1 (6 bases). The CDR3 is made up of 13 amino acids. V was shortened by 7 bases and J by 6 bases, with 14 bases between the two germline ends. The germline V gene encodes CDR1 MDHEN and CDR2 SYDVKM. The CDR3 nucleotides read TGTGCCAGCATGCAGGGGCTTTGGGATACGCAGTATTTT. It codes for CASMQGLWDTQYF.

The J gene is TRBJ2-7, the V gene TRBV6-5; D is possibly TRBD1 (6 bases). The CDR3 has 14 amino acids. Trimming took off 0 bases at V and 3 bases at J, with 9 bases between the two ends. Germline CDR1 is MNHEY and CDR2 is SVGAGI. CDR3 protein: CASSYSRDIYEQYF. The CDR3 region has the DNA TGTGCCAGCAGTTACTCTCGGGACATCTACGAGCAGTACTTC.

V and J are TRBV3-1 (or the pseudogene TRBV3-2) and TRBJ1-2; D uncertain. V gave up 0 bases and J gave up 8 bases, with 7 bases separating them. The CDR3 has 12 residues. Looked up from germline, CDR1 is LGHDT and CDR2 is YNNKEL (reference sequence). The CDR3 here is CASSQERGGYTF. CDR3 DNA sequence: TGTGCCAGCAGCCAAGAAAGAGGAGGCTACACCTTC.

This rearrangement joins TRBV6-5 to TRBJ2-2, with 7 bases identical to TRBD1. The CDR3 is 14 residues long. With 8 bases clipped from V and 4 bases from J, the junction kept 7 bases outside the gene matches. In germline, CDR1 is MNHEY, CDR2 SVGAGI. The CDR3 DNA reads as TGTGCCAGCGCCCGACAGGGTGGCACCGGGGAGCTGTTTTTT. Translating gives CASARQGGTGELFF.

The V call is TRBV5-8, the J call TRBJ2-1, with TRBD2 matching 11 bases. Losses at the gene ends were 0 bases for V and 2 bases for J; bases not matched to a gene: 1. Per the germline V gene, CDR1 is SGHTS and CDR2 is YDEGEE. The CDR3 consists of 16 residues. CDR3 DNA: TGTGCCAGCAGCTTGGTACTAGCGGGGGCCTACAATGAGCAGTTCTTC. Residues: CASSLVLAGAYNEQFF.

The chain combines TRBV11-2 with TRBJ2-7; D not certain. Germline CDR1 and CDR2: SGHAT and FQNNGV. V shed 5 bases and J shed 2 bases, with 13 bases lying between them. The CDR3 is 14 residues long. CDR3 DNA: TGTGCCAGCAGCAAATATTTTTCTCCCTACGAGCAGTACTTC. Translation: CASSKYFSPYEQYF.